The source of this T cell receptor beta chain is a study of blood T cell repertoires in COVID-19. Across the whole study: Both acute and convalescent COVID-19 samples were obtained from the United States, Italy and Spain.

There are 14 residues in the CDR3. The V end lost 2 bases, the J end lost 7 bases, and 15 bases lay between the germline ends. From germline, CDR1 is GTSNPN and CDR2 SVGIG (reference sequence). The table came from immunoSEQ multiplex PCR; TCRdb's copy has only in-frame clones and leaves some out. Altogether 210,000 or so clones are present, 70% to 85% being singletons, with the ten largest covering under 2%. Sequences were obtained from PBMCs or T cells enriched from blood (not recorded which). The rearrangement uses TRBV30 and TRBJ1-5, with D perhaps matching TRBD1 (6 bases). This sequence originates from a man between 60 and 75 years old who had recovered from COVID-19. CDR3 coding DNA: TGTGCCTGGAGTACAGGGTTATGGGCGCAGCCCCAGCATTTT. Its translation is CAWSTGLWAQPQHF.